This T cell receptor (beta chain) originates from a study of early stage breast cancer tumors. Across the whole study: Invasive lobular carcinomas made up about 30% of the 12 ER+/PR+/HER2- tumors.

Each sample had two DNA replicates, about 0.52 ug blood or about 1.4 ug tissue. TCRdb's table, derived via immunoSEQ multiplex PCR, lists solely in-frame clones and lacks some. The repertoire holds 25,000 to 35,000 clones, with approximately 70% as singletons. The sequencing sample was made of blood. This TCR was recovered from a person aged 40-50 years with breast cancer.

CDR3 coding DNA: TGCAGCGTTGAGGAGCGGGAGCATGTCGGGGAGCTGTTTTTT. Translation: CSVEEREHVGELFF. This sequence joins TRBV29-1 and TRBJ2-2; the match to TRBD2 covers 8 bases. Germline values: CDR1 SQVTM, CDR2 ANQGSEA. The CDR3 runs 14 residues. The junction had 7 bases not matched to a gene; V was cut back by 3 bases and J by 7 bases.